This T cell receptor (beta chain) was captured by sequencing in a study of cytomegalovirus exposure and HLA in healthy donors. Notes on the study in general: In presence/absence analyses, roughly uniform sequencing depth across donors was assumed. The investigators catalogued 164 TCR beta chains as cytomegalovirus-associated.

Primers for the PCR totalled 60 Vbeta and 13 Jbeta. The protocol was immunoSEQ multiplex PCR, while the TCRdb copy is restricted to in-frame clones and leaves out a portion. This table has under 130,000 clones, over 75% appearing once. The V and J ends lost 1 base and 8 bases respectively, with 15 bases between them. The CDR3 has 15 amino acids. Germline V gene data show CDR1 as LGHNA and CDR2 as YNFKEQ. Of note for this clone: The antigen remains unidentified.

The clonotype originates from a woman aged 40 to 50 in good health and CMV-seropositive. The specimen sequenced was PBMCs. This chain links TRBV4-2 with TRBJ1-3; perhaps TRBD1 as D (6 bases). The CDR3 nucleotides read TGTGCCAGCAGCCAAGGTTCGGGGGGCGAAGACACCATATATTTT. It encodes CASSQGSGGEDTIYF.